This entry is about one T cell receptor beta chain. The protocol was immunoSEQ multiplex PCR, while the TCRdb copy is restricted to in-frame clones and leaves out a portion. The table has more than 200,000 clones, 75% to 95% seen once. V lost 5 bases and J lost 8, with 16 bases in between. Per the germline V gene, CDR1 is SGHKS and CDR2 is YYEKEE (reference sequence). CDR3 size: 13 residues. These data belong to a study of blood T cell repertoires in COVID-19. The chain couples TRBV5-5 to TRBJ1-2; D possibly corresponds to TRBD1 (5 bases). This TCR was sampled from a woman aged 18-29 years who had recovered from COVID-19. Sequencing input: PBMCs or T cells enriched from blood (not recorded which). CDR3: CASRPGTGGGYTF. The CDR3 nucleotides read TGTGCCAGCAGACCGGGAACCGGGGGGGGCTACACCTTC.